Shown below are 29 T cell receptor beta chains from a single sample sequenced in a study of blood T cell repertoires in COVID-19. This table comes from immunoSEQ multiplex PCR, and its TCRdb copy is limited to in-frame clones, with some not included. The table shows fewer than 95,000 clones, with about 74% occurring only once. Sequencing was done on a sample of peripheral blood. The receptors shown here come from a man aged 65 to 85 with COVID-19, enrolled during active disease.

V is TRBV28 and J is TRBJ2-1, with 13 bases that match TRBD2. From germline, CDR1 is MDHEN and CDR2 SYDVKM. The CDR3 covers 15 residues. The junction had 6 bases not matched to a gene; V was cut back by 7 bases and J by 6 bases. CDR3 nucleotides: TGTGCCAGCAAACTAGCGGGAGGGGGGAGCAATGAGCAGTTCTTC. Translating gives CASKLAGGGSNEQFF.

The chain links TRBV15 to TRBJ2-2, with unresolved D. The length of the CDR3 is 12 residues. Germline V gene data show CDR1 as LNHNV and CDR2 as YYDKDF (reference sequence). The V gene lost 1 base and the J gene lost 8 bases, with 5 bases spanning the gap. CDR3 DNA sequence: TGTGCCACCAGCAGAGTGAGGGGGGAGCTGTTTTTT. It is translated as CATSRVRGELFF.

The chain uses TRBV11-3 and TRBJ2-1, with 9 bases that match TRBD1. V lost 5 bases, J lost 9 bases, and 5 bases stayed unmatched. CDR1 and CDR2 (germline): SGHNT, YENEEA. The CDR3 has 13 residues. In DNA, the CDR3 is TGTGCCAGCAGCCTCGGGACAGGGAGTGAGCAGTTCTTC. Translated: CASSLGTGSEQFF.

The CDR3 nucleotides read TGTGCCAGCAGCGGGACAGGGGGAAAGGCCGGGGAGCTGTTTTTT. Its protein product is CASSGTGGKAGELFF. The rearrangement links TRBV9 to TRBJ2-2; 10 positions agree with TRBD1. Germline CDR1 and CDR2: SGDLS and YYNGEE. The CDR3 extends over 15 amino acids. The junction had 5 bases not matched to a gene; V was cut back by 3 bases and J by 6 bases.

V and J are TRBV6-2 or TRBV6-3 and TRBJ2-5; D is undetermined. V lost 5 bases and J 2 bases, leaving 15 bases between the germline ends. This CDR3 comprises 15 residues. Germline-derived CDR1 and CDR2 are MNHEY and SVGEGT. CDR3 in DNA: TGTGCCAGCAGTCGTAGGTCTAGACCTCAAGAGACCCAGTACTTC. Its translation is CASSRRSRPQETQYF.

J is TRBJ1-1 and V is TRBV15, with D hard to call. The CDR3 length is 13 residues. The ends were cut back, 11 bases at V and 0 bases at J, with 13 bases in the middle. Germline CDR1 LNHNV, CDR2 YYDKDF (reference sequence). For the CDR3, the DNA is TGTGCCTCGTCGACTTATATGAACACTGAAGCTTTCTTT. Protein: CASSTYMNTEAFF.

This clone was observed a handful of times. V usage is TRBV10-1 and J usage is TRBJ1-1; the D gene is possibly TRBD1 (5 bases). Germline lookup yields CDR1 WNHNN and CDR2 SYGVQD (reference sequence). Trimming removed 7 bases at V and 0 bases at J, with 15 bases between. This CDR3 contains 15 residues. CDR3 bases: TGCGCCAGCAAAAGGGAGGAGGGGATGAACACTGAAGCTTTCTTT. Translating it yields CASKREEGMNTEAFF.

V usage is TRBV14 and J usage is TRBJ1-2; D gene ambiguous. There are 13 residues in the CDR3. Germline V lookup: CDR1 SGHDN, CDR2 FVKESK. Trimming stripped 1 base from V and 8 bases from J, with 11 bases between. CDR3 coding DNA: TGTGCCAGCAGCCAAGGACCGCGGGAGGGCTACACCTTC. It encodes CASSQGPREGYTF. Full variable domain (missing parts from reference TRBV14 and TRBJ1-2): EAGVTQFPSHSVIEKGQTVTLRCDPISGHDNLYWYRRVMGKEIKFLLHFVKESKQDESGMPNNRFLAERTGGTYSTLKVQPAELEDSGVYFCASSQGPREGYTFGSGTRLTVV.

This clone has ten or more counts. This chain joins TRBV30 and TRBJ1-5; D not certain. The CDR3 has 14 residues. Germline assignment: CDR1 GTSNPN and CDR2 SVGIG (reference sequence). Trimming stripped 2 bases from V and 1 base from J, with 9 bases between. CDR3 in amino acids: CAWSTLASNQPQHF. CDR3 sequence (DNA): TGTGCCTGGAGTACGTTGGCCAGCAATCAGCCCCAGCATTTT.

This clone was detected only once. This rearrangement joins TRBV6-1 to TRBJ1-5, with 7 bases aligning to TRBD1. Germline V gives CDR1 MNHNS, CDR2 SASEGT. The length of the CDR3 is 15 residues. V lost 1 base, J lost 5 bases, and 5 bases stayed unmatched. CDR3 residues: CASSEGRTGYQPQHF. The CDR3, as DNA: TGTGCCAGCAGTGAAGGTAGGACAGGCTATCAGCCCCAGCATTTT.

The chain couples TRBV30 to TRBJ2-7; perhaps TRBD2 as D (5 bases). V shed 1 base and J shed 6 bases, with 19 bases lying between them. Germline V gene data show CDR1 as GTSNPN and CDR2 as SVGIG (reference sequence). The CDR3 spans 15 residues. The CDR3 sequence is CAWSAFVAGPGEQYF. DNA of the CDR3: TGTGCCTGGAGTGCCTTTGTGGCGGGTCCTGGCGAGCAGTACTTC.

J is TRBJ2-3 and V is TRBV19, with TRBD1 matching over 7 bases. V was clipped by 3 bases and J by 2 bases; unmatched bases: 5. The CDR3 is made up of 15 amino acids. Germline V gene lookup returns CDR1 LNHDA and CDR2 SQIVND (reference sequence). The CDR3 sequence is CASSIGDRITDTQYF. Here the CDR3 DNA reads TGTGCCAGTAGTATCGGGGACAGAATCACAGATACGCAGTATTTT.

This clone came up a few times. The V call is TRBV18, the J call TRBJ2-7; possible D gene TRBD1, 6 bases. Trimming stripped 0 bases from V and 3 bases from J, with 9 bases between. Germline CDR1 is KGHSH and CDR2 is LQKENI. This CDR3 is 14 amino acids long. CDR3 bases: TGTGCCAGCTCACCACCGGGACATCTCTACGAGCAGTACTTC. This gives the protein CASSPPGHLYEQYF. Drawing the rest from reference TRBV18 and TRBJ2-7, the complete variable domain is NAGVMQNPRHLVRRRGQEARLRCSPMKGHSHVYWYRQLPEEGLKFMVYLQKENIIDESGMPKERFSAEFPKEGPSILRIQQVVRGDSAAYFCASSPPGHLYEQYFGPGTRLTVT.

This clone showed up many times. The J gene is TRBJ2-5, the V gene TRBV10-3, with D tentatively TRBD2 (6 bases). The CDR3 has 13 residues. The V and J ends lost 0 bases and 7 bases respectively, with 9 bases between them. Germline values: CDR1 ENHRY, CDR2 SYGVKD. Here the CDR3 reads CAISESETRTQYF. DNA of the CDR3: TGTGCCATCAGTGAGTCTGAGACTAGGACCCAGTACTTC.

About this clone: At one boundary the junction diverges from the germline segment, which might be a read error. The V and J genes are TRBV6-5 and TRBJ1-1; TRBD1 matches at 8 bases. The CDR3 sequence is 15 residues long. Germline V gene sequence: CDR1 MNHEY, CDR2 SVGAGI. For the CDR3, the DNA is TGTGCCAGCAGCTACTTTCAGGGGGCAGGCACTGAAGCTTTCTTT. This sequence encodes CASSYFQGAGTEAFF.

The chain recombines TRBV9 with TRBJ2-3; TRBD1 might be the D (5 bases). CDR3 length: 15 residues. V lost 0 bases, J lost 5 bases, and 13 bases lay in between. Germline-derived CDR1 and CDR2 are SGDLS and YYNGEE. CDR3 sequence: CASSVDLGQGDTQYF. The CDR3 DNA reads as TGTGCCAGCAGCGTAGACTTGGGGCAGGGAGATACGCAGTATTTT.

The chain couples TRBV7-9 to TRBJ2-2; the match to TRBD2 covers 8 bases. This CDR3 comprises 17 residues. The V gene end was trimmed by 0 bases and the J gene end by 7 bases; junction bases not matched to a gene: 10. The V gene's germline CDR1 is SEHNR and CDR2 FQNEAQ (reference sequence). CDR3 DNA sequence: TGTGCCAGCAGCTTAGCGACGGGAGGGCCAGTTGGCGGGGAGCTGTTTTTT. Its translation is CASSLATGGPVGGELFF.

CDR3 bases: TGTGCCACCAGCAGTCCGGGGGTAAGGGACTATGGCTACACCTTC. Translated, it gives CATSSPGVRDYGYTF. This rearrangement joins TRBV15 to TRBJ1-2, with D possibly TRBD1 on 5 matching bases. The germline V and J ends were trimmed by 3 bases and 3 bases, with 14 bases remaining between them. The CDR3 sequence is 15 residues long. Germline V gene data show CDR1 as LNHNV and CDR2 as YYDKDF (reference sequence).

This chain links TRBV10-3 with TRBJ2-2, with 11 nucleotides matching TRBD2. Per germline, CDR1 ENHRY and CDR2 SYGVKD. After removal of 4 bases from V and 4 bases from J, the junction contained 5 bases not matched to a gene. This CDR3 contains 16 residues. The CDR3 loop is CAISVTSGSITGELFF. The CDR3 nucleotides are TGTGCCATCAGTGTAACTAGCGGGAGCATCACCGGGGAGCTGTTTTTT.

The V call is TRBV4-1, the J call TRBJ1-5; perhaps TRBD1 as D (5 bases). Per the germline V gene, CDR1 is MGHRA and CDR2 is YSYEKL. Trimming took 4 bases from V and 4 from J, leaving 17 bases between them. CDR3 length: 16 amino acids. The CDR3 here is CASSRGIQGPNQPQHF. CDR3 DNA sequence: TGCGCCAGCAGCCGAGGAATCCAGGGCCCTAATCAGCCCCAGCATTTT.

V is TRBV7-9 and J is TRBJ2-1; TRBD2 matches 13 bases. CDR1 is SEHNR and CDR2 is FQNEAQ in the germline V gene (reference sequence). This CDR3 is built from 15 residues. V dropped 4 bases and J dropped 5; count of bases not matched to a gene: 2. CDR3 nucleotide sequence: TGTGCCAGCAGCTCCGGACTAGCGGGAGACAATGAGCAGTTCTTC. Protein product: CASSSGLAGDNEQFF.

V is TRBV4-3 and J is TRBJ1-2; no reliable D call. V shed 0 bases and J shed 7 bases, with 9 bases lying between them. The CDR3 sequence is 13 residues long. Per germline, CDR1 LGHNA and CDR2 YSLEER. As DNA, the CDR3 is TGCGCCAGCAGCCAAGATTTGGCGGTTGGCTACACCTTC. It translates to CASSQDLAVGYTF.

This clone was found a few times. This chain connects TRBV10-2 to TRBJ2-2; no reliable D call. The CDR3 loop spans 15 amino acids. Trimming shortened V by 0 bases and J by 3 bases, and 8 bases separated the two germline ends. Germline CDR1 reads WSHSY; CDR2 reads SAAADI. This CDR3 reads CASSESGLYTGELFF. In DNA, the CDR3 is TGCGCCAGCAGTGAGTCTGGGCTTTACACCGGGGAGCTGTTTTTT.

CDR3 amino acids: CASSWDRSSTDTQYF. CDR3 bases: TGTGCCAGCAGTTGGGACAGATCTAGCACAGATACGCAGTATTTT. The chain carries TRBV6-5 and TRBJ2-3, with 7 bases fitting TRBD1. V trimming: 4 bases; J trimming: 0 bases; junction bases outside the gene matches: 4. The V gene's germline CDR1 is MNHEY and CDR2 SVGAGI. This CDR3 is built from 15 residues.

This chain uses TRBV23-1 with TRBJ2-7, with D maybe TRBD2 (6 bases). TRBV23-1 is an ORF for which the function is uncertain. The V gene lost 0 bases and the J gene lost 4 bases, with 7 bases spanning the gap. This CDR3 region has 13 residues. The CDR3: CASSQSRGYEQYF. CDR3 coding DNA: TGCGCCAGCAGTCAATCGCGGGGTTACGAGCAGTACTTC.

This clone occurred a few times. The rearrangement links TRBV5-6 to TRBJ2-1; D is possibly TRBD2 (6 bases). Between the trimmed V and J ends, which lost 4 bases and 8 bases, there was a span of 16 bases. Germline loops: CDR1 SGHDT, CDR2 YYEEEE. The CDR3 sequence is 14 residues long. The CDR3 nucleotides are TGTGCCAGCAGCCCCCCGGGTGGAGGGCATGAGCAGTTCTTC. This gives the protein CASSPPGGGHEQFF.

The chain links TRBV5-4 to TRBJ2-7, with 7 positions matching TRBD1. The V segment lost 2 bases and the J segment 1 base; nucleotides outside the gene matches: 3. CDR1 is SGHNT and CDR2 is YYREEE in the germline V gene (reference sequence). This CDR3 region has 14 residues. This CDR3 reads CASSFRQGSYEQYF. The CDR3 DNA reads TGTGCCAGCAGCTTCAGACAGGGATCCTACGAGCAGTACTTC.

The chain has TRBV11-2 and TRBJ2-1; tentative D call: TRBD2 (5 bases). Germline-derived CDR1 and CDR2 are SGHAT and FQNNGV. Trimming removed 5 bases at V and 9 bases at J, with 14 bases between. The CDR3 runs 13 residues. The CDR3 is CASSIAVLGEQFF. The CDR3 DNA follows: TGTGCCAGCAGCATAGCCGTACTAGGTGAGCAGTTCTTC. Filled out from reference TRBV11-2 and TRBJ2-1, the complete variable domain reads EAGVAQSPRYKIIEKRQSVAFWCNPISGHATLYWYQQILGQGPKLLIQFQNNGVVDDSQLPKDRFSAERLKGVDSTLKIQPAKLEDSAVYLCASSIAVLGEQFFGPGTRLTVL.

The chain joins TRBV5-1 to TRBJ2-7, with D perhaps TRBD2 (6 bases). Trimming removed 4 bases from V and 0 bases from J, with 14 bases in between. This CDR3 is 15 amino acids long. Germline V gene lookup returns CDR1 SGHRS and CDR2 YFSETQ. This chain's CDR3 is CASSVSGAPSYEQYF. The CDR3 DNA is TGCGCCAGCAGCGTTTCGGGAGCCCCCTCCTACGAGCAGTACTTC.